Given below is one T cell receptor beta chain in context. Germline CDR1 SNHLY, CDR2 FYNNEI. The CDR3 has 17 amino acids. Unmatched junction bases numbered 7, after V lost 6 bases and J lost 0 bases. This table comes from immunoSEQ multiplex PCR, and its TCRdb copy is limited to in-frame clones, with some not included. The table lists about 78,000 clones, 70% to 90% of them singletons. These data belong to a study of blood T cell repertoires in COVID-19. The chain employs TRBV2 and TRBJ1-5, with 11 bases that match TRBD1. This clonotype was obtained from a woman of 80 years or more with active or convalescent COVID-19. The sample taken for sequencing was peripheral blood. CDR3 sequence (DNA): TGTGCCAGCAGAGGACAGGGGGCGCGGGGTAGCAATCAGCCCCAGCATTTT. Residues: CASRGQGARGSNQPQHF.